This T cell receptor (beta chain) was sequenced for a study of T cell changes during pregnancy in multiple sclerosis. The data were produced by immunoSEQ multiplex PCR, yet TCRdb's version contains in-frame clones alone and is incomplete. The sample includes under 80,000 clones, about 89% of them seen just once. V was trimmed by 0 bases and J by 4 bases, leaving 13 bases between them. Per germline, CDR1 GTSNPN and CDR2 SVGIG (reference sequence). The length of the CDR3 is 15 residues. The source is a female donor with multiple sclerosis, enrolled in a pregnancy study. This chain connects TRBV30 to TRBJ2-1; possible D gene TRBD1, 6 bases. The sample was peripheral blood, taken in the second trimester of pregnancy. The CDR3 sequence: CAWSVNRGQYNEQFF. The DNA of the CDR3 is TGTGCCTGGAGTGTAAATAGGGGACAATACAATGAGCAGTTCTTC.